These 15 T cell receptor beta chains originate from one sample sequenced in a study of human thymus T cells. From resections taken during corrective heart surgery, the thymus tissue was obtained. TCRdb's table, derived via immunoSEQ multiplex PCR, lists solely in-frame clones and lacks some. The sample contains more than 70,000 clones, 90% to 97% of which appear only once. The sequenced sample consisted of thymus tissue. The receptors stem from a boy younger than two with a congenital heart defect but otherwise immunologically healthy.

The genes are TRBV11-3 and TRBJ2-3, with D possibly TRBD2 on 7 matching bases. Germline loops: CDR1 SGHNT, CDR2 YENEEA. Trimming shortened V by 4 bases and J by 2 bases, and 19 bases separated the two germline ends. The CDR3 has 17 residues. The CDR3 sequence: CASSSGGRVPSTDTQYF. Written as DNA, the CDR3 is TGTGCCAGCAGCTCGGGGGGCAGGGTCCCTTCCACAGATACGCAGTATTTT. The whole variable domain, filled in from reference TRBV11-3 and TRBJ2-3, reads EAGVVQSPRYKIIEKKQPVAFWCNPISGHNTLYWYLQNLGQGPELLIRYENEEAVDDSQLPKDRFSAERLKGVDSTLKIQPAELGDSAVYLCASSSGGRVPSTDTQYFGPGTRLTVL.

The chain uses TRBV6-1 and TRBJ2-7, with 13 bases that match TRBD2. Per germline, CDR1 MNHNS and CDR2 SASEGT. V shed 2 bases and J 5 bases; nucleotides not matched to a gene: 6. This CDR3 has 16 amino acids. This CDR3 is CASSERRGLAGNEQYF. The DNA for the CDR3 is TGTGCCAGCAGTGAACGACGGGGACTAGCGGGAAACGAGCAGTACTTC.

V usage is TRBV7-2 and J usage is TRBJ1-1; D is uncertain. Trimming took 4 bases from V and 2 from J, leaving 11 bases between them. The CDR3 is 14 residues long. The germline CDR1 and CDR2 sequences are SGHTA and FQGNSA. The CDR3 bases are TGTGCCAGCAGCTCCCACTTCGGTAACACTGAAGCTTTCTTT. Translating gives CASSSHFGNTEAFF.

The J gene is TRBJ2-7, the V gene TRBV6-4, with 8 positions matching TRBD1. V dropped 0 bases and J dropped 5; count of bases not matched to a gene: 6. The CDR3 has 15 residues. Germline CDR1 and CDR2: MRHNA and SNTAGT. CDR3 DNA sequence: TGTGCCAGCAGTGACTCACAGGGGGTGGTTGACGAGCAGTACTTC. This translates into CASSDSQGVVDEQYF.

The gene calls are TRBV5-6 and TRBJ2-2, with no clear D. The CDR3 sequence is 16 residues long. Looked up from germline, CDR1 is SGHDT and CDR2 is YYEEEE. V lost 0 bases and J 0 bases, leaving 9 bases between the germline ends. The CDR3: CASSLDGISNTGELFF. The CDR3 DNA follows: TGTGCCAGCAGCTTGGATGGTATATCGAACACCGGGGAGCTGTTTTTT.

This chain uses TRBV29-1 with TRBJ2-1; 14 bases are a match to TRBD2. Germline assignment: CDR1 SQVTM and CDR2 ANQGSEA. The CDR3 has 16 residues. V was pared by 5 bases and J by 5 bases, with 8 bases of the junction left unmatched. The chain's CDR3 is CSVPTSGRASDNEQFF. The CDR3 DNA follows: TGCAGCGTTCCGACTAGCGGGAGGGCCTCTGACAATGAGCAGTTCTTC.

The V gene is TRBV5-1, the J gene TRBJ2-5, with 7 bases that match TRBD2. The V gene's germline CDR1 is SGHRS and CDR2 YFSETQ. This CDR3 contains 17 residues. V was clipped by 4 bases and J by 1 base; unmatched bases: 13. CDR3 bases: TGCGCCAGCAGCACCGTACACATCGGGACTACCCAAGAGACCCAGTACTTC. This gives the protein CASSTVHIGTTQETQYF.

The chain joins TRBV11-1 to TRBJ1-1, with 7 bases matching TRBD1. V shed 5 bases and J 5 bases; nucleotides not matched to a gene: 8. CDR1 is SGHAT and CDR2 is FQDESV in the germline V gene (reference sequence). This CDR3 is 14 amino acids long. CDR3 bases: TGTGCCAGCAGCGACAAAGGGGGCGAGACTGAAGCTTTCTTT. Residues: CASSDKGGETEAFF.

The chain links TRBV19 to TRBJ2-7, with TRBD2 matching over 7 bases. CDR1 LNHDA and CDR2 SQIVND come from the germline V gene (reference sequence). Unmatched junction bases numbered 19, after V lost 5 bases and J lost 6 bases. This CDR3 contains 17 residues. CDR3: CASSPYSGPTRRVEQYF. The CDR3 bases are TGTGCCAGTAGTCCCTATAGCGGGCCCACAAGAAGGGTCGAGCAGTACTTC.

This chain links TRBV4-1 with TRBJ2-7, with D possibly matching TRBD2 (5 bases). The CDR3 covers 18 residues. Deletions cut 0 bases from V and 7 bases from J, with 25 bases between. Germline CDR1 reads MGHRA; CDR2 reads YSYEKL. CDR3 nucleotide sequence: TGCGCCAGCAGCCAAGATCGAATATCGACTAAGGGATGGTATGAGCAGTACTTC. Translated, it gives CASSQDRISTKGWYEQYF.

This clone was counted once. The genes are TRBV5-1 and TRBJ2-1, with TRBD2 identical over 16 bases. J gave up 8 bases and V 0 bases, and 14 bases lay outside the gene matches. CDR1 is SGHRS and CDR2 is YFSETQ in the germline V gene. The CDR3 is made up of 20 amino acids. CDR3 amino acids: CASSLVGGLAGGNLLDEQFF. DNA for the CDR3: TGCGCCAGCAGCTTGGTAGGGGGACTAGCGGGAGGGAATCTGTTGGATGAGCAGTTCTTC.

J is TRBJ1-2 and V is TRBV25-1, with D perhaps matching TRBD1 (5 bases). The CDR3 is made up of 12 amino acids. Trimming shortened V by 3 bases and J by 8 bases, and 10 bases separated the two germline ends. Germline V gene lookup returns CDR1 MGHDK and CDR2 SYGVNS. The DNA for the CDR3 is TGTGCCAGCAGTGATGGAGGGGAAGGCTACACCTTC. This encodes CASSDGGEGYTF.

As concerns this clone: Without the conserved terminal phenylalanine or tryptophan, this CDR3 likely stems from a read error. Because the CDR3's place on the DNA is in doubt, the DNA is left out and the CDR3 is given as listed by TCRdb. The chain links TRBV7-2 to TRBJ1-1. The CDR3 contains 13 residues when both ends are counted. Germline V CDR1 and CDR2: SGHTA, FQGNSA. CDR3 loop: CASRRLGRTGSPI.

The V and J genes are TRBV14 and TRBJ2-1, with D perhaps matching TRBD2 (5 bases). CDR1 is SGHDN, CDR2 FVKESK, per germline. Deletions cut 0 bases from V and 7 bases from J, with 19 bases between. CDR3 size: 17 residues. CDR3 sequence (DNA): TGTGCCAGCAGCCAAGAGGAGAAGCGGCCACCTAGGAATGAGCAGTTCTTC. Its translation: CASSQEEKRPPRNEQFF.

This chain connects TRBV19 to TRBJ1-4, with unresolved D. Germline CDR1 is LNHDA and CDR2 is SQIVND (reference sequence). The CDR3 covers 15 residues. Trimming cost V 11 bases and J 0 bases, with 16 bases left between them. Here the CDR3 reads CASSRREPTNEKLFF. CDR3 sequence (DNA): TGTGCCTCCAGTAGGAGAGAACCAACTAATGAAAAACTGTTTTTT.